These 12 T cell receptor beta chains share one sample of origin, sequenced in a study of T-cell memory formation after mild COVID-19. TCRdb independently ran MiXCR on the 5' RACE reads; one entry per CDR3 protein. The data show a few hundred thousand distinct CDR3 sequences, with around a fifth seen just once and over 20% held by the top ten. Sequences were obtained from PBMCs or a T cell subset sorted from them (not recorded which). The receptors originated from a man aged 18 to 35 who had mild COVID-19 (a few samples of this study predate the infection). Cell type and time point are not known.

This clonotype was recorded once. V usage is TRBV6-4 and J usage is TRBJ2-3; the D gene is possibly TRBD1 (5 bases). The germline CDR1 and CDR2 sequences are MRHNA and SNTAGT. The germline V and J ends were trimmed by 8 bases and 6 bases, with 15 bases remaining between them. The CDR3 runs to 13 residues. This chain's CDR3 is CASGAGNSDTQYF. CDR3 DNA: TGTGCCAGCGGGGCAGGGAATTCGGATACGCAGTATTTT.

This clonotype was counted a few times. The chain employs TRBV6-2 or TRBV6-3 and TRBJ2-1, with TRBD1 matching over 8 bases. V lost 7 bases and J lost 6; bases outside the gene matches: 8. Germline V gene lookup returns CDR1 MNHEY and CDR2 SVGEGT. The CDR3 sequence is 14 residues long. The DNA of the CDR3 is TGTGCCAGCACCCGGACAGGGCTCAGCAATGAGCAGTTCTTC. Amino acid sequence: CASTRTGLSNEQFF.

This clonotype was counted a few times. The rearrangement joins TRBV12-3 or TRBV12-4 to TRBJ1-5, with D uncertain. Trimming removed 6 bases at V and 4 bases at J, with 7 bases between. The CDR3 has 12 amino acids. In DNA form, the CDR3 reads TGTGCCAGCAGCCCGATTAATCAGCCCCAGCATTTT. Its translation is CASSPINQPQHF.

This clonotype was counted a few times. This rearrangement joins TRBV4-3 to TRBJ2-7; tentative D call: TRBD2 (5 bases). This CDR3 comprises 14 residues. Trimming stripped 3 bases from V and 3 bases from J, with 12 bases between. Germline V gene data show CDR1 as LGHNA and CDR2 as YSLEER. CDR3 sequence reads: CASSQESTSYEQYF. The CDR3 DNA reads TGCGCCAGCAGCCAGGAGAGCACTAGCTACGAGCAGTACTTC.

This clonotype was observed a handful of times. The chain carries TRBV29-1 and TRBJ1-2; D remains unclear. From germline, CDR1 is SQVTM and CDR2 ANQGSEA. This CDR3 is 12 amino acids long. Deletions cut 3 bases from V and 6 bases from J, with 11 bases between. CDR3: CSVDLGGNGYTF. The CDR3 region has the DNA TGCAGCGTTGATCTGGGAGGAAATGGCTACACCTTC.

V and J are TRBV23-1 and TRBJ2-7; D remains unclear. TRBV23-1 is filed as an ORF, its function uncertain. The CDR3 loop spans 14 amino acids. V lost 8 bases and J 0 bases, leaving 14 bases between the germline ends. CDR3 protein: CASLPRPSSYEQYF. The CDR3 nucleotides read TGCGCCAGCTTACCCAGGCCTAGCTCCTACGAGCAGTACTTC.

The chain is built from TRBV5-1 and TRBJ1-5; 10 bases are shared with TRBD1. The germline V gene encodes CDR1 SGHRS and CDR2 YFSETQ. CDR3 size: 15 residues. V lost 5 bases, J lost 6 bases, and 8 bases stayed unmatched. In DNA form, the CDR3 reads TGCGCCAGCAGTTCCGGGACAGGGGTTGGTCAGCCCCAGCATTTT. Protein: CASSSGTGVGQPQHF.

The chain is built from TRBV5-1 and TRBJ1-4; TRBD1 is a possible D gene (5 bases). The CDR3 totals 15 residues. Deletions cut 5 bases from V and 4 bases from J, with 15 bases between. Germline V gene data show CDR1 as SGHRS and CDR2 as YFSETQ. CDR3 sequence: CASRYTGALNEKLFF. In DNA, the CDR3 is TGCGCCAGCAGGTATACCGGGGCTCTTAATGAAAAACTGTTTTTT.

The chain links TRBV30 to TRBJ2-3; D is uncertain. Germline V CDR1 and CDR2: GTSNPN, SVGIG (reference sequence). Trimming took 6 bases from V and 3 from J, leaving 13 bases between them. The CDR3 is 13 amino acids. This chain's CDR3 is CACQRVGTDTQYF. For the CDR3, the DNA is TGTGCCTGTCAAAGGGTAGGGACAGATACGCAGTATTTT.

V is TRBV9 and J is TRBJ2-2; D may be TRBD2 (7 bases). The CDR3 runs to 16 residues. Germline V CDR1 and CDR2: SGDLS, YYNGEE. Trimming shortened V by 4 bases and J by 3 bases, and 16 bases separated the two germline ends. Here the CDR3 reads CASSHPGGRDTGELFF. CDR3 DNA: TGTGCCAGCAGCCACCCGGGGGGCAGGGACACCGGGGAGCTGTTTTTT.

This clonotype has just a few counts. The chain uses TRBV7-2 and TRBJ1-1, with a weak D call TRBD1 (6 bases). From germline, CDR1 is SGHTA and CDR2 FQGNSA. The CDR3 has 13 amino acids. V gave up 8 bases and J gave up 1 base, with 11 bases separating them. The DNA for the CDR3 is TGTGCCAGCGCGGGACACGAGAACACTGAAGCTTTCTTT. This encodes CASAGHENTEAFF. The full variable domain, in which reference TRBV7-2 and TRBJ1-1 provide the parts outside the CDR3, is GAGVSQSPSNKVTEKGKDVELRCDPISGHTALYWYRQSLGQGLEFLIYFQGNSAPDKSGLPSDRFSAERTGGSVSTLTIQRTQQEDSAVYLCASAGHENTEAFFGQGTRLTVV.

The J gene is TRBJ2-5, the V gene TRBV12-5, with a tentative D call TRBD1 (6 bases). The CDR3 loop spans 16 amino acids. Per the germline V gene, CDR1 is LGHNT and CDR2 is FRNRAP. V was shortened by 8 bases and J by 5 bases, with 24 bases between the two germline ends. The CDR3 protein is CASTSGTHIPSETQYF. CDR3 DNA sequence: TGTGCTAGTACATCCGGGACACATATACCCAGCGAGACCCAGTACTTC.